This TCR beta chain was captured in a study of response to subunit inactivated influenza vaccine. TCRdb redid the calling of the RT-PCR reads with MiXCR, one entry per CDR3 protein. The repertoire holds hundreds of thousands of distinct CDR3 sequences, more than 15% seen once, with approximately 3% in the top ten. General study points: Few new T cells, the authors suggested, are recruited by each seasonal influenza vaccination.

Trimming stripped 3 bases from V and 5 bases from J, with 11 bases between. The germline gives CDR1 SQVTM, CDR2 ANQGSEA. The CDR3 consists of 13 residues. In regard to this clonotype: Its antigen is still unknown.

The genes are TRBV29-1 and TRBJ2-1, with D unclear. Sequencing was performed on CD4+ T cells sorted from PBMCs, taken less than 30 months after vaccination. The sequence came from a man aged 50 to 69 who received an inactivated influenza vaccine. For the CDR3, the DNA is TGCAGCGTTGATGTGTGGGGTGACAATGAGCAGTTCTTC. Translation gives CSVDVWGDNEQFF.